This TCR beta chain was observed in a study of blood T cell repertoires in COVID-19. Looking at the study overall: COVID-19 samples collected from the United States, Italy and Spain covered acute and convalescent phases. Sources were T cells, B-cell-depleted T cells, or PBMCs; the material itself was cDNA or gDNA.

How the authors handled the data: For nucleated cells, counts were estimated from reference gene primer amplification. Assay used: immunoSEQ multiplex PCR; TCRdb lists only in-frame clones, some missing. From that table come the V and J calls and clone size; the DNA was used to work out D and trimming. The table includes about 210,000 clones, 80% to 90% detected once. The germline CDR1 and CDR2 sequences are MNHEY and SMNVEV (reference sequence). CDR3 length equals 15 residues. V was shortened by 2 bases and J by 1 base, with 11 bases between the two germline ends. Sequencing was done on a sample of peripheral blood. The chain employs TRBV27 and TRBJ1-1; weak D call: TRBD1 (6 bases). This TCR came from a woman aged 50 to 60 with active or convalescent COVID-19. The CDR3 bases are TGTGCCAGCAGTTTAGGTAACAGGGCGAACACTGAAGCTTTCTTT. This translates into CASSLGNRANTEAFF.